These T cell receptor beta chains were read from a single sample in a study of T cell repertoires in cytomegalovirus infection. TCRdb re-derived calls from the reads in MiXCR, one entry per CDR3 protein. Of about 900,000 distinct CDR3 sequences listed, about a third are singletons. No antigen has been assigned to these receptors. Sequencing used cultured CD8+ T cells from PBMCs, obtained from culture after CMV antigen stimulation. The receptors originated from a human donor in good health (CMV status not recorded). Some clones in this sample may be carry-over from other donors' samples. Both conserved end residues are part of each CDR3. The order of the fields is clone size, D gene, V gene, J gene, CDR3 protein, CDR3 DNA. A D gene is named only where the DNA matches it firmly. Not all rows give a size; the values are once, few, many and, for expanded clones, a class.

>many|TRBD1|TRBV7-8|TRBJ1-1
CASSSPDRGIRNTEAFF
TGTGCCAGCAGCTCACCCGACAGGGGAATACGGAACACTGAAGCTTTCTTT
>few|NA|TRBV6-5|TRBJ1-1
CASSLGEPTEAFF
TGTGCCAGCAGTTTAGGAGAGCCCACTGAAGCTTTCTTT
>NA|NA|TRBV2|TRBJ1-2
CASSDPAYGYTF
TGTGCCAGCAGTGACCCAGCCTATGGCTACACCTTC
>NA|NA|TRBV7-2|TRBJ1-6
CASSLRRGQFNSPLHF
TGTGCCAGCAGCTTAAGGCGCGGACAGTTTAATTCACCCCTCCACTTT
>few|NA|TRBV20-1|TRBJ1-1
CSAGFGGTEAFF
TGCAGTGCTGGATTCGGAGGGACTGAAGCTTTCTTT
>few|NA|TRBV7-9|TRBJ1-5
CASSAGRGASNQPQHF
TGTGCCAGCAGCGCAGGCAGAGGGGCTAGCAATCAGCCCCAGCATTTT
>few|NA|TRBV7-9|TRBJ1-1
CASSSPTGFVAFF
TGTGCCAGCAGCTCCCCAACAGGCTTTGTAGCTTTCTTT
>few|TRBD1|TRBV6-2/TRBV6-3|TRBJ1-1
CASRYRGPNTEAFF
TGTGCCAGCAGGTACAGGGGGCCGAACACTGAAGCTTTCTTT
>few|NA|TRBV19|TRBJ2-2
CASSTYRESNTGELFF
TGTGCCAGTAGTACCTACAGGGAATCGAACACCGGGGAGCTGTTTTTT
>few|NA|TRBV5-5|TRBJ1-1
CASSLGPGVIEAFF
TGTGCCAGCAGCTTGGGTCCAGGGGTGATTGAAGCTTTCTTT
>few|TRBD1|TRBV6-5|TRBJ1-1
CASSYPGQGRVEAFF
TGTGCCAGCAGTTATCCGGGACAGGGGAGAGTTGAAGCTTTCTTT
>NA|NA|TRBV27|TRBJ2-1
CASTKVSYTYNEQFF
TGTGCCAGCACCAAAGTCAGTTACACCTACAATGAGCAGTTCTTC
>few|TRBD1|TRBV27|TRBJ1-6
CASSKIGTGNSPLHF
TGTGCCAGCAGTAAAATAGGGACAGGGAATTCACCCCTCCACTTT
>NA|NA|TRBV7-9|TRBJ1-1
CASSPNRTEAFF
TGTGCCAGCAGCCCGAACAGAACTGAAGCTTTCTTT
>many|NA|TRBV7-8|TRBJ2-3
CASSPPAGDLVDTQYF
TGTGCCAGCAGCCCCCCCGCCGGGGACCTAGTTGATACGCAGTATTTT
>NA|TRBD2|TRBV4-1|TRBJ2-1
CASSQSSLPISGGAGEQFF
TGCGCCAGCAGCCAGAGTTCCCTCCCGATTAGCGGGGGGGCGGGTGAGCAGTTCTTC
>NA|TRBD2|TRBV11-2|TRBJ2-2
CASSFRTPGLAGVTNTGELFF
TGTGCCAGCAGCTTTCGCACTCCGGGACTAGCGGGGGTCACGAACACCGGGGAGCTGTTTTTT
>medium-sized|NA|TRBV7-8|TRBJ2-3
CASSKLQSSTDTQYF
TGTGCCAGCAGCAAACTTCAGTCTAGCACAGATACGCAGTATTTT
>few|NA|TRBV6-8|TRBJ1-1
CASSYSKRVETEAFF
TGTGCCAGCAGTTACTCGAAAAGGGTGGAGACTGAAGCTTTCTTT
>few|NA|TRBV11-2|TRBJ1-4
CASSSWTAGEKLFF
TGTGCCAGCAGCAGTTGGACAGCTGGTGAAAAACTGTTTTTT
>once|NA|TRBV5-1|TRBJ2-3
CVSSLVRGGTDTQYF
TGCGTCAGCAGCTTGGTCCGGGGAGGCACAGATACGCAGTATTTT
>NA|TRBD2|TRBV19|TRBJ2-1
CASSIASGGDNEQFF
TGTGCCAGTAGTATTGCGAGCGGGGGGGACAATGAGCAGTTCTTC
>few|NA|TRBV7-8|TRBJ1-1
CASSPLKGPVDTEAFF
TGTGCCAGCAGCCCATTGAAGGGGCCGGTGGACACTGAAGCTTTCTTT
>many|NA|TRBV4-1|TRBJ2-2
CASSQVSGELFF
TGCGCCAGCAGCCAAGTTTCCGGGGAGCTGTTTTTT
>few|TRBD1|TRBV12-3/TRBV12-4|TRBJ2-1
CASSPGTGGFGQFF
TGTGCCAGCAGCCCTGGGACAGGGGGCTTCGGGCAGTTCTTC
>many|NA|TRBV7-9|TRBJ1-2
CASVPGSTRNYGYTF
TGTGCCAGCGTTCCGGGCTCGACGCGTAACTATGGCTACACCTTC
>many|TRBD1|TRBV7-9|TRBJ2-1
CASSLARTGRNEQFF
TGTGCCAGCAGCTTAGCCCGGACAGGGCGCAATGAGCAGTTCTTC
>many|TRBD2|TRBV7-8|TRBJ2-7
CASRQMPGLAGKENEQYF
TGTGCCAGCAGGCAAATGCCGGGACTAGCGGGGAAGGAGAACGAGCAGTACTTC
>many|NA|TRBV7-6|TRBJ2-1
CASSLQGYEQFF
TGTGCCAGCAGCTTACAGGGGTATGAGCAGTTCTTC
>NA|NA|TRBV15|TRBJ1-1
CATSRDRAGRTEAFF
TGTGCCACCAGCAGAGATCGGGCAGGGAGGACTGAAGCTTTCTTT
>NA|NA|TRBV20-1|TRBJ2-5
CSASPFRSTLGETQYF
TGCAGTGCTAGTCCTTTCCGGTCCACCTTGGGAGAGACCCAGTACTTC
>few|NA|TRBV12-3/TRBV12-4|TRBJ2-1
CASSLARAYNEQFF
TGTGCCAGCAGTTTAGCCCGGGCTTACAATGAGCAGTTCTTC
>NA|NA|TRBV2|TRBJ1-1
CASSEKKKDTEAFF
TGTGCCAGCAGTGAAAAGAAAAAGGACACTGAAGCTTTCTTT
>NA|NA|TRBV10-3|TRBJ2-6
CAISDVGRGANVLTF
TGTGCCATCAGTGATGTGGGCCGAGGGGCCAACGTCCTGACTTTC
>few|TRBD1|TRBV6-2/TRBV6-3|TRBJ1-4
CASSDDRGIEKLFF
TGTGCCAGCAGTGACGACAGGGGAATTGAAAAACTGTTTTTT
>few|NA|TRBV29-1|TRBJ1-1
CSVVAPSLVEAFF
TGCAGCGTTGTGGCACCCAGTTTGGTTGAAGCTTTCTTT
>NA|NA|TRBV28|TRBJ1-1
CASSPGEFEDTEAFF
TGTGCCAGCAGCCCTGGGGAATTTGAGGACACTGAAGCTTTCTTT
>few|TRBD1|TRBV7-9|TRBJ2-7
CASSSTGQGPLEQYF
TGTGCCAGCAGCTCAACGGGACAGGGTCCCCTCGAGCAGTACTTC
>NA|NA|TRBV4-1|TRBJ2-4
CATSQAGPAVLAKNIQYF
TGCGCCACCAGCCAAGCTGGGCCGGCGGTTCTAGCCAAAAACATTCAGTACTTC
>few|TRBD1|TRBV6-5|TRBJ1-2
CASHDRDRSYGYTF
TGTGCCAGCCACGACAGGGACCGCAGCTATGGCTACACCTTC
>NA|NA|TRBV11-2|TRBJ1-6
CASSLDPRRGHSSPLHF
TGTGCCAGCAGCTTAGATCCTCGCAGGGGTCATAGTTCACCCCTCCACTTT
>NA|NA|TRBV20-1|TRBJ1-2
CSAPRNGYTF
TGCAGTGCTCCCCGAAATGGCTACACCTTC
>NA|NA|TRBV6-8|TRBJ2-7
CASSYSGTDTYEQYF
TGTGCCAGCAGTTACTCTGGGACGGATACCTACGAGCAGTACTTC
>many|NA|TRBV7-6|TRBJ2-5
CASTEGPSSQETQYF
TGTGCCAGCACCGAAGGGCCTAGCAGCCAAGAGACCCAGTACTTC
>few|NA|TRBV7-6|TRBJ1-1
CASSLIGAQAFF
TGTGCCAGCAGCTTAATCGGAGCTCAAGCTTTCTTT
>NA|NA|TRBV2|TRBJ2-5
CASSEWVEETQYF
TGTGCCAGCAGTGAATGGGTCGAGGAGACCCAGTACTTC
>few|NA|TRBV7-6|TRBJ2-2
CASSKSRGGELFF
TGTGCTAGCAGCAAAAGCAGGGGCGGGGAGCTGTTTTTT
>few|TRBD1|TRBV12-3/TRBV12-4|TRBJ1-5
CASSPPGGSNQPQHF
TGTGCCAGCAGTCCCCCAGGGGGGAGCAATCAGCCCCAGCATTTT
>many|NA|TRBV6-5|TRBJ2-2
CASSYPSRGQTNTGELFF
TGTGCCAGCAGTTACCCCTCGAGGGGACAAACGAACACCGGGGAGCTGTTTTTT
>NA|NA|TRBV27|TRBJ2-3
CACSYSWARGADTQYF
TGTGCCTGCAGTTATTCGTGGGCCAGGGGCGCAGATACGCAGTATTTT
>NA|NA|TRBV11-3|TRBJ2-1
CASSLGYLSSYNEQFF
TGTGCCAGCAGCTTAGGCTACTTAAGCTCCTACAATGAGCAGTTCTTC
>few|NA|TRBV4-1|TRBJ2-7
CASSHRDATEQYF
TGCGCCAGCAGTCACAGGGACGCTACCGAGCAGTACTTC
>few|TRBD2|TRBV4-1|TRBJ2-3
CASSPGTSGYSTDTQYF
TGCGCCAGCAGCCCCGGAACTAGCGGATATAGCACAGATACGCAGTATTTT
>many|NA|TRBV7-6|TRBJ2-2
CASSDRILTGELFF
TGTGCCAGCAGCGACCGGATTCTCACCGGGGAGCTGTTTTTT